This T cell receptor beta chain originates from a study of T cell responses to AZD1222 COVID-19 vaccine. Study-level findings and limits: White British donors predominated, females outnumbered males, and clonal diversity was possibly underestimated. Reportedly, close to half of spike-specific TCRs are directed against unmutated variant regions.

Repertoires were generated with immunoSEQ multiplex PCR, while TCRdb's copy carries only in-frame clones and drops some. The repertoire has about 100,000 clones, about nine tenths of them found once; the top ten carry under 1.5%. The CDR3 consists of 14 residues. The ends were cut back, 2 bases at V and 11 bases at J, with 16 bases in the middle. CDR1 and CDR2 (germline): MDHEN, SYDVKM. Notes on this clone: What it binds is unknown.

The chain couples TRBV28 to TRBJ2-4; D is possibly TRBD1 (7 bases). This TCR came from an adult in good health. The starting material was peripheral blood, obtained on day 0 of AZD1222 vaccination. The CDR3 DNA follows: TGTGCCAGCAGTTTAGCCGACAGGGAGGATTTTCAGTACTTC. Its translation is CASSLADREDFQYF.